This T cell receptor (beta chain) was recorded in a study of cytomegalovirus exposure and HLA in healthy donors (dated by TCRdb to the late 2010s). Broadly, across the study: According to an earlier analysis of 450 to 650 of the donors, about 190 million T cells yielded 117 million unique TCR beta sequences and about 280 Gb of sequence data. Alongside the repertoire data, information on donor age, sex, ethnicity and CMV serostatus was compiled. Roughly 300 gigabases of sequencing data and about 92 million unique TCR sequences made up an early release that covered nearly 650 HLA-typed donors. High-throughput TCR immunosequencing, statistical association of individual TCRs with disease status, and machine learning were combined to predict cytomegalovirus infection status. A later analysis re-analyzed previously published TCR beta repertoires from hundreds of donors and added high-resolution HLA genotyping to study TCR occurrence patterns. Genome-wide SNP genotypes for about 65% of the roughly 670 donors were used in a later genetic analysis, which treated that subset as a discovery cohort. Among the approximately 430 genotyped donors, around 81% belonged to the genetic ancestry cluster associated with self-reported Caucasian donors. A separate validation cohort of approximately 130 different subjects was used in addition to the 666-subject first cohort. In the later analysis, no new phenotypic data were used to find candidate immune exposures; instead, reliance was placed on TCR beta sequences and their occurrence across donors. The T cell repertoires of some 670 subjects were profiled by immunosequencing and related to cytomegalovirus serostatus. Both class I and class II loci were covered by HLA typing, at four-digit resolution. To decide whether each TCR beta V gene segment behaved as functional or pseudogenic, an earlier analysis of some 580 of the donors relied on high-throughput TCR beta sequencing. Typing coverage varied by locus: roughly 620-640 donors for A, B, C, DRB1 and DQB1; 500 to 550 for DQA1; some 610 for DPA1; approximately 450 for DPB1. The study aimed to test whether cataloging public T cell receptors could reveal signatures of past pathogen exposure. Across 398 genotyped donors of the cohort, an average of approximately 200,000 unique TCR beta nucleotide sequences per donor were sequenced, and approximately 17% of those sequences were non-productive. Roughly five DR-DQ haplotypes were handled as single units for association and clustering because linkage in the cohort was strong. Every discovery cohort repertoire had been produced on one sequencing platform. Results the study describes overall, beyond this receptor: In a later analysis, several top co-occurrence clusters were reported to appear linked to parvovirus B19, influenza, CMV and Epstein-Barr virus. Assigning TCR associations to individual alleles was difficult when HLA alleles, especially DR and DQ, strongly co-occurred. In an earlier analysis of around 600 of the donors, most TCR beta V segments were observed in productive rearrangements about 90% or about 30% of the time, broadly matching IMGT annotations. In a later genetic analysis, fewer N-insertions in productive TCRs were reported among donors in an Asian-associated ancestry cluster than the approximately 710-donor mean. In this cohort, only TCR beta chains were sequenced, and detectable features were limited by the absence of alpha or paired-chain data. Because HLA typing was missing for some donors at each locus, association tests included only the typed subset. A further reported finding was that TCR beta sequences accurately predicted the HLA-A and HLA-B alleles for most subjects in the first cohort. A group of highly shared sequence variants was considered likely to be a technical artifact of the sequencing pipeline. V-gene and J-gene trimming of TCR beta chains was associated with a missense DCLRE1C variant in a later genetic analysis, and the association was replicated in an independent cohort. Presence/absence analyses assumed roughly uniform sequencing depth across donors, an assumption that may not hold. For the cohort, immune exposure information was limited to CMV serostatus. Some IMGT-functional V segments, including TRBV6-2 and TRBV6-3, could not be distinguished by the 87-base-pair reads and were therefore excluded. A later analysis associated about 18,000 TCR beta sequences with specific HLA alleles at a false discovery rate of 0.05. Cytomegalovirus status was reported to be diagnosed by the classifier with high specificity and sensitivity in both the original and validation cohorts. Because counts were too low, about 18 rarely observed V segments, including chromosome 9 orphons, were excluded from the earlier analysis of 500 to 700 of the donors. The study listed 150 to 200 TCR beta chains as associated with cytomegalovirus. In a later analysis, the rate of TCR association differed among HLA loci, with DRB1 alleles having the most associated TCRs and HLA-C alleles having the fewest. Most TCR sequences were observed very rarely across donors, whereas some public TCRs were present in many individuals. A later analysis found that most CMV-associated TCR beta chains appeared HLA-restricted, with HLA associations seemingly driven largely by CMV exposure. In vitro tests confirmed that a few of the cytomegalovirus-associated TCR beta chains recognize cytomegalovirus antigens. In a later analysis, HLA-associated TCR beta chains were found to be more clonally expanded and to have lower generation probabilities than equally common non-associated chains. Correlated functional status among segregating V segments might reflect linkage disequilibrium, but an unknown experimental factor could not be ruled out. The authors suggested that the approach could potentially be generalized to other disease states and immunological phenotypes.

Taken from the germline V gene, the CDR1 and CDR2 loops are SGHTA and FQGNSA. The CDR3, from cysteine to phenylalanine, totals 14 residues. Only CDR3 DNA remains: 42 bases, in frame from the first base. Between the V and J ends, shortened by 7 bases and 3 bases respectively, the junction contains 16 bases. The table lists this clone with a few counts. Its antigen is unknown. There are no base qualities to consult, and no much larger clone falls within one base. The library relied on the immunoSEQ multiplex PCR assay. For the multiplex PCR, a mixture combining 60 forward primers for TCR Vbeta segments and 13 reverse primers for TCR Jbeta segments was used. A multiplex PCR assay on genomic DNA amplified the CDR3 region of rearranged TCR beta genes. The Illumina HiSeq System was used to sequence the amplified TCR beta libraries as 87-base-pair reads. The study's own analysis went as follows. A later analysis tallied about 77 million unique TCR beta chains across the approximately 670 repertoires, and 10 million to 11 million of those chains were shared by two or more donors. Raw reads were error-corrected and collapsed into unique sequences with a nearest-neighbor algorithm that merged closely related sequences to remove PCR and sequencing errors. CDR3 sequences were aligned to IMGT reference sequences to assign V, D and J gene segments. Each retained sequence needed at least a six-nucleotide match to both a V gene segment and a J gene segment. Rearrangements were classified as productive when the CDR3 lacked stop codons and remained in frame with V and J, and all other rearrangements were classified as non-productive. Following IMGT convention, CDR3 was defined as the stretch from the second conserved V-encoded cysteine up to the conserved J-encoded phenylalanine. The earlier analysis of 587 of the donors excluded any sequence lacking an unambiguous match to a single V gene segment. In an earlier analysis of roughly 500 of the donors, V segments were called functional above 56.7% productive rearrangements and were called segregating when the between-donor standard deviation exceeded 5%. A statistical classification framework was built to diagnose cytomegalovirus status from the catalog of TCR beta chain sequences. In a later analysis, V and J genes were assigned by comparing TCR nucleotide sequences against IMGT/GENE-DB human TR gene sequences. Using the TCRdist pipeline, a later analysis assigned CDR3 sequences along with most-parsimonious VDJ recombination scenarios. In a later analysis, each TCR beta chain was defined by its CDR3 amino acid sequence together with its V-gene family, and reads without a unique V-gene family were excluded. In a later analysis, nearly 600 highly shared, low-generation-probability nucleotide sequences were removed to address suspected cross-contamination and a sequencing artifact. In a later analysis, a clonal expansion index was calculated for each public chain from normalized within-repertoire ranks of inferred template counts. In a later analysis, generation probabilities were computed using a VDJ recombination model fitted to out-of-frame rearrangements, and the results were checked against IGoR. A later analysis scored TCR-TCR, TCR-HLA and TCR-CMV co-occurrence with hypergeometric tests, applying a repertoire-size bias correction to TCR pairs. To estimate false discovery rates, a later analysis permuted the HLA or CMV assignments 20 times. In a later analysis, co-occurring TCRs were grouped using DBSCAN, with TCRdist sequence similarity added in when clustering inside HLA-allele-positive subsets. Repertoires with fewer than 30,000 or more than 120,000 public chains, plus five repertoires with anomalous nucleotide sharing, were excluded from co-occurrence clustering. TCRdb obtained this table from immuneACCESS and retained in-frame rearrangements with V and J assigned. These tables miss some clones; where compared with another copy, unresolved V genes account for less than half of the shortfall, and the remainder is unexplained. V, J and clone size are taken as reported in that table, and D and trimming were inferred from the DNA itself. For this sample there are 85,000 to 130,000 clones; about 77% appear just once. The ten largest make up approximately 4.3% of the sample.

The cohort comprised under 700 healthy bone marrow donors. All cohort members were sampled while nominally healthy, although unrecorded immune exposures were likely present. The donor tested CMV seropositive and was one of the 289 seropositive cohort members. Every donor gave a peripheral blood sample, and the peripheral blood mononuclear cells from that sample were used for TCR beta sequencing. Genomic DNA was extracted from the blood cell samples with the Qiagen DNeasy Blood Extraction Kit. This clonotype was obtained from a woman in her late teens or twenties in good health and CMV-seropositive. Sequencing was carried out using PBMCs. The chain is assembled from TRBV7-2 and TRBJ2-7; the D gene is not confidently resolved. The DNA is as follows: TGTGCCAGCACCCAACAGTACACGAACTACGAGCAGTACTTC. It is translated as CASTQQYTNYEQYF.